This paragraph reports one TCR beta chain. The antigen is not known. This record comes from a study of cytomegalovirus exposure and HLA in healthy donors. Study-level findings and limits: Donors belonging to an Asian-associated ancestry cluster reportedly showed fewer N-insertions in productive TCRs than the approximately 700-donor mean, according to what a later analysis found. It was likely that a cluster of highly shared sequence variants was a sequencing artifact. When the data were analyzed later, several of the most significant clusters appeared to be linked to common viral pathogens. With later analysis, a missense DCLRE1C variant became linked to TCR beta V- and J-gene trimming.

The PCR contained 60 Vbeta and 13 Jbeta primers. Sequencing was performed with immunoSEQ multiplex PCR; in TCRdb, only in-frame clones are kept and a portion is missing. Of 100,000 to 150,000 clones listed, over 70% are singletons. This CDR3 has 14 amino acids. V was clipped by 4 bases and J by 10 bases, with 20 bases between them. CDR1 and CDR2 (germline): SGHTS, YDEGEE. The V and J genes are TRBV5-8 and TRBJ1-1; TRBD1 is a possible D gene (6 bases). The source material was PBMCs. This sequence originates from a female donor in good health and CMV-seronegative. In DNA form, the CDR3 reads TGTGCCAGCAGCCCTGTGGACAGACGGGCGGGAGCTTTCTTT. It yields the protein CASSPVDRRAGAFF.